The rows below give T cell receptor beta chains drawn from one sample of a study of vaccination effects on CD4 cells after COVID-19. What these receptors recognize is not known. The table came from immunoSEQ multiplex PCR; TCRdb's copy has only in-frame clones and leaves some out. Of around 69,000 clones listed, 70% to 75% are singletons. Sequencing used CD4+ T cells from PBMCs cultured with HCoV-229E spike peptides, obtained after COVID-19 vaccination. Source of these receptors: a human donor who received a COVID-19 vaccine. The CDR3 runs from the conserved cysteine through the conserved F or W. The D gene is left open where the match is weak. Rows give clone size only sometimes, using once, few, many, or a class for an expanded clone.

cdr3_aa	cdr3_nt	clone_size	j_call	d_call	v_call
CASSELSNQPQHF	TGCGCCAGCAGTGAGCTGAGCAATCAGCCCCAGCATTTT	-	TRBJ1-5	-	TRBV10-2
CASSLLGSAGKLFF	TGTGCCAGCAGTTTATTAGGGTCGGCGGGGAAACTGTTTTTT	-	TRBJ1-4	-	TRBV27
CATGWRRGELFF	TGTGCTACCGGCTGGAGACGCGGGGAGCTGTTTTTT	-	TRBJ2-2	-	TRBV3-1/TRBV3-2
CASSQGQGANNEQFF	TGTGCCAGCAGTCAGGGACAGGGGGCCAACAATGAGCAGTTCTTC	-	TRBJ2-1	TRBD1	TRBV11-3
CASRRETQYF	TGTGCCAGCAGGCGGGAGACCCAGTACTTC	-	TRBJ2-5	-	TRBV2
CATSDFTSQNTGELFF	TGTGCCACCAGTGATTTCACTTCCCAGAACACCGGGGAGCTGTTTTTT	-	TRBJ2-2	-	TRBV24-1
CASSVGDSNQPQHF	TGCGCCAGCAGTGTGGGGGACAGCAATCAGCCCCAGCATTTT	-	TRBJ1-5	-	TRBV5-1
CASSLPGDVQPQHF	TGTGCCAGCAGCCTCCCCGGGGACGTCCAGCCCCAGCATTTT	-	TRBJ1-5	-	TRBV6-5
CASSNLYLGQGSKNGYTF	TGTGCCAGCAGCAATTTGTACCTAGGACAGGGCTCGAAGAATGGCTACACCTTC	-	TRBJ1-2	TRBD1	TRBV7-2
CASSINRDEAFF	TGTGCCAGCAGTATTAACAGGGACGAAGCTTTCTTT	-	TRBJ1-1	-	TRBV6-6
CASSVGRDYGYTF	TGTGCCAGCAGTGTCGGCAGGGACTATGGCTACACCTTC	-	TRBJ1-2	-	TRBV2
CASSPNRGGIETQYF	TGTGCCAGCTCACCCAACAGGGGCGGCATAGAGACCCAGTACTTC	-	TRBJ2-5	TRBD1	TRBV18
CASGLLGDGNTIYF	TGTGCTAGTGGTTTGTTGGGGGATGGGAACACCATATATTTT	-	TRBJ1-3	-	TRBV12-5
CASKRVAVSYNEQFF	TGTGCCAGCAAAAGGGTGGCGGTCTCCTACAATGAGCAGTTCTTC	-	TRBJ2-1	-	TRBV7-8
CASSFGQSTDTQYF	TGTGCCAGCAGCTTCGGGCAGAGCACAGATACGCAGTATTTT	-	TRBJ2-3	-	TRBV7-3
CASSLMTGKETQYF	TGTGCCAGCAGCTTAATGACAGGAAAAGAGACCCAGTACTTC	-	TRBJ2-5	-	TRBV7-9
CASSLGGQNTGELFF	TGTGCCAGCAGCTTAGGGGGACAGAATACCGGGGAGCTGTTTTTT	-	TRBJ2-2	TRBD1	TRBV11-3
CASSFVQGRETQYF	TGCGCCAGCAGCTTTGTACAGGGACGGGAGACCCAGTACTTC	-	TRBJ2-5	-	TRBV5-1
CASSQEGDGYTF	TGCGCCAGCAGCCAAGAAGGGGATGGCTACACCTTC	-	TRBJ1-2	-	TRBV4-1
CASRSFEYYNEQFF	TGTGCCAGCAGGTCTTTTGAGTACTACAATGAGCAGTTCTTC	few	TRBJ2-1	-	TRBV27
CASSRAGTGDTEAFF	TGTGCCAGCTCACGAGCCGGGACAGGGGACACTGAAGCTTTCTTT	-	TRBJ1-1	TRBD1	TRBV18
CASSRPGSRGNEQFF	TGTGCCAGCTCACGACCGGGATCCAGAGGCAATGAGCAGTTCTTC	-	TRBJ2-1	-	TRBV18
CASSLDLAGGPRNKQFF	TGTGCCAGCAGCTTAGATCTAGCGGGGGGGCCGCGTAATAAGCAGTTCTTC	-	TRBJ2-1	TRBD2	TRBV7-7
CASSEGRVSPLHF	TGTGCCAGTAGTGAAGGGAGAGTTTCACCCCTCCACTTT	-	TRBJ1-6	-	TRBV19
CASSPLAGTSTDTQYF	TGTGCCAGCAGCCCCCTAGCGGGGACTAGCACAGATACGCAGTATTTT	-	TRBJ2-3	TRBD2	TRBV7-2
CASSKDRGLEKLFF	TGTGCCAGCAGCAAAGACAGGGGGCTTGAAAAACTGTTTTTT	-	TRBJ1-4	TRBD1	TRBV5-6
CASSYSSGGVNYGYTF	TGTGCCAGCAGTTACTCTTCGGGGGGCGTCAACTATGGCTACACCTTC	-	TRBJ1-2	-	TRBV6-5
CASSPSGTGGEKLFF	TGTGCCAGCAGCCCATCCGGGACAGGGGGTGAAAAACTGTTTTTT	-	TRBJ1-4	TRBD1	TRBV3-1/TRBV3-2
CSVWNTGANEKLFF	TGCAGCGTCTGGAACACGGGCGCGAATGAAAAACTGTTTTTT	few	TRBJ1-4	-	TRBV29-1
CASSSVEGAIDYTF	TGCGCCAGCAGCAGCGTAGAGGGGGCGATCGACTACACCTTC	-	TRBJ1-2	TRBD1	TRBV5-1
CASSLSDSADTQYF	TGCGCCAGCAGCTTGTCCGACAGCGCAGATACGCAGTATTTT	once	TRBJ2-3	-	TRBV5-1
CASSMDSTDTQYF	TGTGCCAGCAGCATGGACAGCACAGATACGCAGTATTTT	once	TRBJ2-3	-	TRBV5-6
CSVEPGQGDGYTF	TGCAGCGTAGAACCGGGACAGGGTGATGGCTACACCTTC	-	TRBJ1-2	TRBD1	TRBV29-1
CASPPGYTF	TGTGCCAGCCCGCCTGGCTACACCTTC	-	TRBJ1-2	-	TRBV28
CATSRDRETQYF	TGTGCCACCAGCAGAGATAGGGAGACCCAGTACTTC	-	TRBJ2-5	-	TRBV15
CASSLAYWQGGTGELFF	TGTGCCAGCAGCTTAGCATATTGGCAGGGGGGCACCGGGGAGCTGTTTTTT	few	TRBJ2-2	-	TRBV7-7
CASSNDEQFF	TGTGCCAGCAGCAACGATGAGCAGTTCTTC	few	TRBJ2-1	-	TRBV7-9
CASRPNSALRGEKLFF	TGTGCCAGCAGGCCCAATTCGGCCCTCAGGGGTGAAAAACTGTTTTTT	-	TRBJ1-4	-	TRBV7-9
CASSLVGGTYNSPLHF	TGTGCCAGCAGCTTGGTCGGAGGCACCTATAATTCACCCCTCCACTTT	-	TRBJ1-6	-	TRBV5-6
CASSNRGARAEAFF	TGTGCCAGTAGTAACCGGGGAGCGAGGGCTGAAGCTTTCTTT	-	TRBJ1-1	-	TRBV19
CASSRGTGEEKLFF	TGTGCCAGCAGTAGAGGTACTGGAGAAGAAAAACTGTTTTTT	-	TRBJ1-4	-	TRBV27
CASSQDAGTSGGNEQFF	TGCGCCAGCAGCCAGGACGCCGGGACTAGCGGGGGGAATGAGCAGTTCTTC	-	TRBJ2-1	TRBD2	TRBV4-1